This T cell receptor beta chain was recovered during a study of CXCR3-negative and CXCR3-positive naive CD8 T cells. Definition of naive CD8+ T cells rested on a CD45RO-CCR7+CD27+CD95- profile. Remarks on this clonotype: Its antigen is unknown.

Study observations and caveats: Memory cells diverged, while naive CXCR3-positive and CXCR3-negative cells had similar TRBV-TRBJ usage. Diversity was high in both naive subsets and much lower in memory cells. Cryopreservation partially lowered CXCR3 expression, so most assays used fresh PBMCs.

CDR1 is LNHDA and CDR2 is SQIVND in the germline V gene (reference sequence). The CDR3 length is 15 residues. Through 5' RACE with UMI labels, the TRB cDNA libraries were prepared. TCRdb reprocessed the 5' RACE reads, with one entry per CDR3 protein and no DNA. The sample totals more than 40,000 distinct CDR3 sequences. V gene TRBV19 combines with J gene TRBJ2-7. This receptor was obtained from a human donor in good health. Some clones in this sample may be carry-over from other donors' samples. The sample was naive CXCR3- CD8+ T cells from blood. Subset: CD45RO-CCR7+CD27+CD95- naive CD8+ T cells lacking CXCR3 (TNR3-). The chain's CDR3 is CASSIGSVEFYEQYF. The full variable domain, with the rest looked up from reference TRBV19 and TRBJ2-7, is DGGITQSPKYLFRKEGQNVTLSCEQNLNHDAMYWYRQDPGQGLRLIYYSQIVNDFQKGDIAEGYSVSREKKESFPLTVTSAQKNPTAFYLCASSIGSVEFYEQYFGPGTRLTVT.